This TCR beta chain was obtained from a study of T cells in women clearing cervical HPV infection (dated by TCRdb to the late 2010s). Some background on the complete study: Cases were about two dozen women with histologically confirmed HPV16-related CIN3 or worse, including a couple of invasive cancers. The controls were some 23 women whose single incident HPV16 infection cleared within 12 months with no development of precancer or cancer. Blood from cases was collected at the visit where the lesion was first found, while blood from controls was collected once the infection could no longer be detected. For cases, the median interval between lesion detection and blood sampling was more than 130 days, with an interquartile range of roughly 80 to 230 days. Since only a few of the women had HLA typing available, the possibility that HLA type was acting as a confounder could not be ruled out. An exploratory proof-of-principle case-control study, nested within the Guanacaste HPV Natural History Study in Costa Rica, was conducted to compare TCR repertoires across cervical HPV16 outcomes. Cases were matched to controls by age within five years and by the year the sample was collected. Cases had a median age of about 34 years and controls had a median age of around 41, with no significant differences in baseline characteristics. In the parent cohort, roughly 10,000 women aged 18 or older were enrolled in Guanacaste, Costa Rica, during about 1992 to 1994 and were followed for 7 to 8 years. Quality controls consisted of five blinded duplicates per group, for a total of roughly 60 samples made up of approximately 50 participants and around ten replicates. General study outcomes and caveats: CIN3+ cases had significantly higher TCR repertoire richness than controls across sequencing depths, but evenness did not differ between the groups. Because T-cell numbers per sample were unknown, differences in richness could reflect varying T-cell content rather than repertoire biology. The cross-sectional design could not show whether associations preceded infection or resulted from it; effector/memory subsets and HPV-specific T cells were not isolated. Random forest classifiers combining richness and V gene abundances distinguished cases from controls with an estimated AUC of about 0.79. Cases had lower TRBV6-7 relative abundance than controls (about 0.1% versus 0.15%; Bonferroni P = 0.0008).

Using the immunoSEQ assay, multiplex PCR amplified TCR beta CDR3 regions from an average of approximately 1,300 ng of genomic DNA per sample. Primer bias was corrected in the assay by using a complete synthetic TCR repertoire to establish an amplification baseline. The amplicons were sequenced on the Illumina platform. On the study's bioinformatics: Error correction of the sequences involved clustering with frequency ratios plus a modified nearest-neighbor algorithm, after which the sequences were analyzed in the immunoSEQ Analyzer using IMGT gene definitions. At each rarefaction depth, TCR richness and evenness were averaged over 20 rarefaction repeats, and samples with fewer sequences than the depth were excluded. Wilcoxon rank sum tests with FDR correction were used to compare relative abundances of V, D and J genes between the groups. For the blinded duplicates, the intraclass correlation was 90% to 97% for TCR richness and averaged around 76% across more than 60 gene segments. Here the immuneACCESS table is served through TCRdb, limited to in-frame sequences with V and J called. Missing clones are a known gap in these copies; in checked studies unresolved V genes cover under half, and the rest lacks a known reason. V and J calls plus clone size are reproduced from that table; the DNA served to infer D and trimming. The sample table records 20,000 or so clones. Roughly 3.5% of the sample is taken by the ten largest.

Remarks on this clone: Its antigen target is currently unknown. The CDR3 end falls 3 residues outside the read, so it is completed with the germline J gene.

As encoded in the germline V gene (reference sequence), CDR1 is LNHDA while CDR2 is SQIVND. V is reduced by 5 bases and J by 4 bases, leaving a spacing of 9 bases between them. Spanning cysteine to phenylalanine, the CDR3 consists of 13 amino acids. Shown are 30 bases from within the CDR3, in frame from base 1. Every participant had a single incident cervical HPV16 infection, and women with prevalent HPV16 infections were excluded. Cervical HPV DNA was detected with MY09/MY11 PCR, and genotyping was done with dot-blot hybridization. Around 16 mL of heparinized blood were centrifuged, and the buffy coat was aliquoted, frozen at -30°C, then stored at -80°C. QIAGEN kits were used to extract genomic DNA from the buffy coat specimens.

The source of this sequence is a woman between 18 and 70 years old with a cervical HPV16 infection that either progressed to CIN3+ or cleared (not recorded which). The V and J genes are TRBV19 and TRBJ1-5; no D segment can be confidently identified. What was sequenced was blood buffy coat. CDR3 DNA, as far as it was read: TGTGCCAGTAGTCGGACTCAAAATCAGCCC. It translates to CASSRTQNQP. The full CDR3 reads CASSRTQNQPQHF.